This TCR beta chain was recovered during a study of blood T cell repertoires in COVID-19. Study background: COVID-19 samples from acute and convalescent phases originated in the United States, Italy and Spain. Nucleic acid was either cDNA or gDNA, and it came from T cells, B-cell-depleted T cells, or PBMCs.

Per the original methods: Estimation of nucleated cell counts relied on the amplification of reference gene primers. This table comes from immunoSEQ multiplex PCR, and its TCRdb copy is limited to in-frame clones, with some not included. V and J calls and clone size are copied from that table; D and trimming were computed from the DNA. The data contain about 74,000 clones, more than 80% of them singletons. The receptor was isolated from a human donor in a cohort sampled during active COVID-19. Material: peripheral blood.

CDR3 amino acids: CASSMGGRLNSPLHF. CDR3 coding DNA: TGTGCCAGTAGTATGGGGGGACGTCTTAATTCACCCCTCCACTTT. The chain uses TRBV19 and TRBJ1-6, with D maybe TRBD1 (5 bases). The V gene lost 3 bases and the J gene lost 6 bases, with 12 bases spanning the gap. The CDR3 has 15 amino acids. Germline V gene data show CDR1 as LNHDA and CDR2 as SQIVND (reference sequence). The full variable domain, completed using reference TRBV19 and TRBJ1-6, is DGGITQSPKYLFRKEGQNVTLSCEQNLNHDAMYWYRQDPGQGLRLIYYSQIVNDFQKGDIAEGYSVSREKKESFPLTVTSAQKNPTAFYLCASSMGGRLNSPLHFGNGTRLTVT.